Below are 8 T cell receptor beta chains sequenced from a single sample in a study of blood T cells in healthy people across ages. Together with a sample-barcoded 5' primer, a J-beta primer mix was included in a second PCR lasting roughly 6 to 12 cycles. MiXCR was run by TCRdb on the 5' RACE reads, yielding one entry per CDR3 protein. The sample includes around 1.1 million distinct CDR3 sequences, more than 30% of them seen just once. Sequenced material: blood. Every receptor here comes from a man aged 18 to 30 in good health.

Concerning this clonotype itself: This may arise from a read error, as a much more abundant clone is one base away. The chain recombines TRBV5-6 with TRBJ2-5, with TRBD2 matching 7 bases. V shed 1 base, J shed 11 bases, and the junction held 11 bases outside the gene matches. Germline V gene data show CDR1 as SGHDT and CDR2 as YYEEEE. The CDR3 spans 14 residues. The CDR3 reads CASSLYQGWREQYF. In DNA, the CDR3 is TGTGCCAGCAGCTTGTATCAGGGATGGCGGGAGCAGTACTTC. The entire variable domain, with the rest obtained from reference TRBV5-6 and TRBJ2-5, is as follows: DAGVTQSPTHLIKTRGQQVTLRCSPKSGHDTVSWYQQALGQGPQFIFQYYEEEERQRGNFPDRFSGHQFPNYSSELNVNALLLGDSALYLCASSLYQGWREQYFGPGTRLLVL.

The chain is built from TRBV28 and TRBJ2-4; D is unresolved. TRBJ2-7 explains the end of the DNA better; the J call may be wrong. The CDR3 extends over 15 amino acids. Germline values: CDR1 MDHEN, CDR2 SYDVKM. The chain's CDR3 is CASSPPGRAGYEQYF. CDR3 coding DNA: TGTGCCAGCAGTCCCCCCGGTAGGGCTGGCTACGAGCAGTACTTC.

V gene TRBV20-1 combines with J gene TRBJ1-3; D gene unclear. With 3 bases removed from V and 4 bases from J, the gap between germline ends came to 10 bases. The germline V gene encodes CDR1 DFQATT and CDR2 SNEGSKA (reference sequence). CDR3 length equals 13 residues. The CDR3 DNA sequence: TGCAGTGCTAGTGGCCGGGCAGGAAACACCATATATTTT. This sequence encodes CSASGRAGNTIYF.

V gene TRBV7-2 combines with J gene TRBJ1-1; D is unresolved. Germline values: CDR1 SGHTA, CDR2 FQGNSA. This CDR3 contains 16 residues. Trimming stripped 5 bases from V and 0 bases from J, with 16 bases between. The CDR3 region has the DNA TGTGCCAGCAGCCGCCGGTCCGGTCCCTTGAACACTGAAGCTTTCTTT. This codes for CASSRRSGPLNTEAFF.

The chain is built from TRBV29-1 and TRBJ1-1; D gene ambiguous. Looked up from germline, CDR1 is SQVTM and CDR2 is ANQGSEA. The V gene lost 7 bases and the J gene lost 1 base, with 19 bases spanning the gap. This CDR3 spans 15 amino acids. CDR3 amino acids: CSAGVVEAPNTEAFF. The CDR3 nucleotides are TGCAGCGCTGGGGTGGTAGAGGCGCCGAACACTGAAGCTTTCTTT. The full variable domain, with the rest looked up from reference TRBV29-1 and TRBJ1-1, is SAVISQKPSRDICQRGTSLTIQCQVDSQVTMMFWYRQQPGQSLTLIATANQGSEATYESGFVIDKFPISRPNLTFSTLTVSNMSPEDSSIYLCSAGVVEAPNTEAFFGQGTRLTVV.

In this sample, this clonotype turned up a few times. The chain joins TRBV5-6 to TRBJ1-1; 8 positions match TRBD1. CDR1 and CDR2 (germline): SGHDT, YYEEEE. V gave up 1 base and J gave up 3 bases; unmatched junction bases: 5. The CDR3 length is 15 residues. CDR3 DNA: TGTGCCAGCAGCTTGAGACAGGGGAGGTACACTGAAGCTTTCTTT. It codes for CASSLRQGRYTEAFF.

This chain links TRBV20-1 with TRBJ2-3; possible D gene TRBD2, 6 bases. This CDR3 contains 14 residues. CDR1 and CDR2 (germline): DFQATT, SNEGSKA (reference sequence). V was pared by 0 bases and J by 2 bases, with 9 bases between. The CDR3 bases are TGCAGTGCTAGAGATTGGGGGGACACAGATACGCAGTATTTT. It is translated as CSARDWGDTDTQYF.

The chain combines TRBV7-2 with TRBJ2-1; 8 positions agree with TRBD2. This CDR3 has 15 residues. Germline assignment: CDR1 SGHTA and CDR2 FQGNSA. V was clipped by 6 bases and J by 8 bases; unmatched bases: 12. CDR3 bases: TGTGCCAGCAGAAATTCGGGACTAGGTTACGATGAGCAGTTCTTC. Translating gives CASRNSGLGYDEQFF.